The rows below give T cell receptor beta chains drawn from one sample of a study of a mutant IDH1 vaccine in newly diagnosed glioma. The protocol was immunoSEQ multiplex PCR, while the TCRdb copy is restricted to in-frame clones and leaves out a portion. The table records roughly 43,000 clones, approximately 84% of them present only once. These TCRs' antigens remain unknown. The sequencing used PBMCs, collected from a glioma patient whose treatment included an IDH1 peptide vaccine. The receptor set was obtained from a woman aged 18-29 years with glioma. Some clones in this sample may be carry-over from other donors' samples. CDR3s include the opening cysteine and the closing phenylalanine or tryptophan. The D gene is left open where the match is weak. Where a row states a size, it is once, few, many or the class of an expanded clone; other rows omit it.

V gene: TRBV6-5
D gene: TRBD2
J gene: TRBJ2-3
clone size: -
CDR3 protein: CASSQVGGPGDTQYF
CDR3 DNA: TGTGCCAGCAGTCAGGTGGGAGGGCCAGGAGATACGCAGTATTTT

V gene: TRBV6-5
D gene: TRBD1
J gene: TRBJ2-7
clone size: once
CDR3 protein: CASSWGTEDEQYF
CDR3 DNA: TGTGCCAGCAGTTGGGGGACAGAAGACGAGCAGTACTTC

V gene: TRBV10-3
D gene: -
J gene: TRBJ2-5
clone size: -
CDR3 protein: CATGTSSGGGTQYF
CDR3 DNA: TGTGCCACTGGGACTTCGAGCGGAGGGGGGACCCAGTACTTC

V gene: TRBV19
D gene: TRBD2
J gene: TRBJ2-5
clone size: -
CDR3 protein: CASSGGLAGKETQYF
CDR3 DNA: TGTGCCAGTAGTGGGGGACTAGCGGGTAAAGAGACCCAGTACTTC

V gene: TRBV27
D gene: -
J gene: TRBJ1-2
clone size: -
CDR3 protein: CASSLDSWSNYGYTF
CDR3 DNA: TGTGCCAGCAGCCTGGACAGTTGGTCTAACTATGGCTACACCTTC

V gene: TRBV19
D gene: TRBD1
J gene: TRBJ1-5
clone size: -
CDR3 protein: CASSPPGTGVGGNQPQHF
CDR3 DNA: TGTGCCAGTAGTCCTCCCGGGACAGGGGTAGGTGGCAATCAGCCCCAGCATTTT

V gene: TRBV27
D gene: TRBD2
J gene: TRBJ2-5
clone size: -
CDR3 protein: CASSFEPPGLAGGSGTQYF
CDR3 DNA: TGTGCCAGCAGTTTCGAACCCCCGGGACTAGCGGGGGGCTCCGGGACCCAGTACTTC

V gene: TRBV9
D gene: -
J gene: TRBJ1-3
clone size: -
CDR3 protein: CASSVGEDGNTIYF
CDR3 DNA: TGTGCCAGCAGCGTAGGGGAAGATGGAAACACCATATATTTT

V gene: TRBV7-2
D gene: TRBD1
J gene: TRBJ1-2
clone size: -
CDR3 protein: CASSLERSYRGTNYGYTF
CDR3 DNA: TGTGCCAGCAGCTTAGAGAGGTCCTACAGGGGAACTAACTATGGCTACACCTTC

V gene: TRBV19
D gene: -
J gene: TRBJ2-1
clone size: once
CDR3 protein: CASSIGAGPGYNEQFF
CDR3 DNA: TGTGCCAGTAGTATAGGGGCGGGGCCAGGGTACAATGAGCAGTTCTTC

V gene: TRBV5-1
D gene: -
J gene: TRBJ2-7
clone size: -
CDR3 protein: CASSSVMEGRDEQYF
CDR3 DNA: TGCGCCAGCAGCTCGGTGATGGAGGGTAGGGACGAGCAGTACTTC

V gene: TRBV6-6
D gene: -
J gene: TRBJ2-1
clone size: -
CDR3 protein: CASSYLPGSRDNEQFF
CDR3 DNA: TGTGCCAGCAGTTACCTCCCGGGCTCTAGGGACAATGAGCAGTTCTTC

V gene: TRBV9
D gene: -
J gene: TRBJ2-1
clone size: once
CDR3 protein: CASAQAGNYNEQFF
CDR3 DNA: TGTGCCAGCGCCCAGGCGGGGAACTACAATGAGCAGTTCTTC

V gene: TRBV7-9
D gene: -
J gene: TRBJ2-7
clone size: -
CDR3 protein: CASSLARVGGESF
CDR3 DNA: TGTGCCAGCAGCTTAGCACGAGTAGGAGGGGAAAGCTTC

V gene: TRBV11-3
D gene: -
J gene: TRBJ2-7
clone size: once
CDR3 protein: CETGRFSHEQYF
CDR3 DNA: TGTGAAACCGGCCGGTTCAGCCACGAGCAGTACTTC

V gene: TRBV5-1
D gene: -
J gene: TRBJ1-1
clone size: -
CDR3 protein: CASSLERMNTEAFF
CDR3 DNA: TGCGCCAGCAGCTTGGAACGGATGAACACTGAAGCTTTCTTT

V gene: TRBV27
D gene: -
J gene: TRBJ2-1
clone size: -
CDR3 protein: CASSLGTPSNEQFF
CDR3 DNA: TGTGCCAGCAGTTTAGGGACCCCAAGCAATGAGCAGTTCTTC

V gene: TRBV9
D gene: TRBD2
J gene: TRBJ2-1
clone size: -
CDR3 protein: CASSVEGLGRNEQFF
CDR3 DNA: TGTGCCAGCAGCGTAGAAGGACTAGGTCGGAATGAGCAGTTCTTC

V gene: TRBV7-6
D gene: -
J gene: TRBJ1-5
clone size: once
CDR3 protein: CASSPHPRGTGNQPQHF
CDR3 DNA: TGTGCCAGCAGCCCTCACCCCAGAGGGACTGGCAATCAGCCCCAGCATTTT

V gene: TRBV5-4
D gene: -
J gene: TRBJ2-7
clone size: -
CDR3 protein: CASSIGGEQYF
CDR3 DNA: TGTGCCAGCAGCATAGGGGGGGAGCAGTACTTC

V gene: TRBV18
D gene: -
J gene: TRBJ1-4
clone size: -
CDR3 protein: CASSPTGAVEKLFF
CDR3 DNA: TGTGCCAGCTCACCAACAGGTGCCGTCGAAAAACTGTTTTTT

V gene: TRBV7-6
D gene: -
J gene: TRBJ1-4
clone size: -
CDR3 protein: CASSPSGGQGEKLFF
CDR3 DNA: TGTGCCAGCAGCCCGAGTGGAGGCCAGGGGGAAAAACTGTTTTTT

V gene: TRBV19
D gene: -
J gene: TRBJ1-1
clone size: few
CDR3 protein: CASSSGGDTEAFF
CDR3 DNA: TGTGCCAGTAGTTCGGGAGGGGACACTGAAGCTTTCTTT

V gene: TRBV10-1
D gene: -
J gene: TRBJ1-2
clone size: -
CDR3 protein: CASSDPAGSGNYGYTF
CDR3 DNA: TGCGCCAGCAGCGATCCAGCGGGGTCTGGGAACTATGGCTACACCTTC

V gene: TRBV7-9
D gene: -
J gene: TRBJ1-1
clone size: -
CDR3 protein: CASSLVTVTEAFF
CDR3 DNA: TGTGCCAGCAGCTTAGTGACAGTCACTGAAGCTTTCTTT

V gene: TRBV4-3
D gene: -
J gene: TRBJ2-3
clone size: -
CDR3 protein: CASSQDWGQGTDTQYF
CDR3 DNA: TGCGCCAGCAGCCAAGACTGGGGCCAGGGCACAGATACGCAGTATTTT

V gene: TRBV30
D gene: -
J gene: TRBJ1-5
clone size: -
CDR3 protein: CAWSVLTEGSNQPQHF
CDR3 DNA: TGTGCCTGGAGTGTACTGACCGAAGGGAGCAATCAGCCCCAGCATTTT

V gene: TRBV6-1
D gene: -
J gene: TRBJ1-4
clone size: -
CDR3 protein: CASSEARYSTNEKLFF
CDR3 DNA: TGTGCCAGCAGTGAAGCAAGGTATTCAACTAATGAAAAACTGTTTTTT

V gene: TRBV9
D gene: -
J gene: TRBJ1-4
clone size: -
CDR3 protein: CASSAQGDEKLFF
CDR3 DNA: TGTGCCAGCAGCGCACAGGGTGATGAAAAACTGTTTTTT

V gene: TRBV5-1
D gene: TRBD2
J gene: TRBJ2-2
clone size: -
CDR3 protein: CASSLSGGQQPSGELFF
CDR3 DNA: TGCGCCAGCAGCTTGTCGGGGGGGCAACAACCTTCCGGGGAGCTGTTTTTT

V gene: TRBV4-3
D gene: -
J gene: TRBJ2-7
clone size: -
CDR3 protein: CASSQDLAATYEQYF
CDR3 DNA: TGCGCCAGCAGCCAAGACTTGGCAGCTACCTACGAGCAGTACTTC

V gene: TRBV9
D gene: TRBD1
J gene: TRBJ1-1
clone size: -
CDR3 protein: CASSSTGVSEAFF
CDR3 DNA: TGTGCCAGCAGTTCCACAGGGGTATCCGAAGCTTTCTTT

V gene: TRBV4-1
D gene: -
J gene: TRBJ1-5
clone size: once
CDR3 protein: CASSQGLNQPQHF
CDR3 DNA: TGCGCCAGCAGCCAAGGTCTGAATCAGCCCCAGCATTTT

V gene: TRBV7-2
D gene: TRBD1
J gene: TRBJ1-2
clone size: -
CDR3 protein: CASSSRTGPYGYTF
CDR3 DNA: TGTGCCAGCAGCTCCAGGACAGGGCCCTATGGCTACACCTTC